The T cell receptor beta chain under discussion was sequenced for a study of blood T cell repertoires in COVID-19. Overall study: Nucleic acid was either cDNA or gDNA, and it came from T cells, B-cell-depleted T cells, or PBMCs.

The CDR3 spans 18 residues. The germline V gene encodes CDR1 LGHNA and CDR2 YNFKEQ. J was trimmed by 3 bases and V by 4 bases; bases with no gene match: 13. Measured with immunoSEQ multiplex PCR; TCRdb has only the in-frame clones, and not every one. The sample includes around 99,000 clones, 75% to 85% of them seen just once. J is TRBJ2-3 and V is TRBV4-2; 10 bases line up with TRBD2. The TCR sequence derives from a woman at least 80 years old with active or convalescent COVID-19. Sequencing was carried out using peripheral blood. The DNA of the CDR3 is TGTGCCAGCAGCCCCTCCTCGTTGGTAGCGGGAGGTACAGATACGCAGTATTTT. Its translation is CASSPSSLVAGGTDTQYF.